This is a list of T cell receptor beta chains from one sample in a study of cytotoxic CD8 clonotypes in ibrutinib-treated CLL. The assay was immunoSEQ multiplex PCR, and TCRdb's table has in-frame clones only and misses some. Here the sample spans a few hundred thousand clones, roughly 85% being singletons. Sample: PBMCs, taken before ibrutinib treatment. The receptor set was obtained from a human donor with chronic lymphocytic leukemia. Each CDR3 is given with its conserved first and last residue.

>TRBJ2-1|TRBV28
CASRGGTSGSPLSSYNEQFF
>TRBJ2-1|TRBV27
CASSFKAGEWGNEQFF
>TRBJ2-7|TRBV27
CATQGLRKEAQYF
>TRBJ2-5|TRBV5-1
CASSSGPTQETQYF
>TRBJ2-7|TRBV4-1
CASSQDWRDGIYEQYF
>TRBJ2-3|TRBV19
CASSRSGASTDTQYF
>TRBJ2-7|TRBV27
CASNPGTGEVDHEQYF
>TRBJ2-7|TRBV7-9
CASSPAGQGIPYEQYF
>TRBJ2-5|TRBV4-1
CASSHLVQLQETQYF
>TRBJ2-1|TRBV10-3
CAIKGTSGDNEQFF
>TRBJ2-7|TRBV5-1
CASSLSQGLGEQYF
>TRBJ1-2|TRBV28
CASRSAGTAGWGYTF
>TRBJ1-3|TRBV5-4
CASSLGRALGGNTIYF
>TRBJ1-3|TRBV5-1
CASSPISGNTIYF
>TRBJ2-7|TRBV7-8
CASSLLAGRFLEQYF
>TRBJ2-1|TRBV7-2
CASSLMGQGHNEQFF
>TRBJ2-2|TRBV6-1
CASRPGQGLTGELFF
>TRBJ2-7|TRBV11-2
CASSRQGSSYEQYF
>TRBJ2-3|TRBV9
CASSPRTSGATDTQYF
>TRBJ2-1|TRBV19
CASSTLGTSSYNEQFF
>TRBJ2-7|TRBV30
CAWSSMFGTGSYEQYF
>TRBJ2-2|TRBV13
CASSLADGTGELFF
>TRBJ2-2|TRBV30
CAWSVLTNPGELFF
>TRBJ2-1|TRBV7-9
CASSLREGREQFF